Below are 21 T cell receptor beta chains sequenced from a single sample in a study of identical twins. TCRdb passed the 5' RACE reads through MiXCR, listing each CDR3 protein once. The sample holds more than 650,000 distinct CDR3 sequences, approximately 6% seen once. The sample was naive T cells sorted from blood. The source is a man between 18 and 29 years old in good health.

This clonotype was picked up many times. CDR3 loop: CASSRNLGGTEAFF. The DNA for the CDR3 is TGCGCCAGCAGCCGGAACCTGGGCGGCACTGAAGCTTTCTTT. The chain employs TRBV5-1 and TRBJ1-1, with D uncertain. This CDR3 region has 14 residues. Between the trimmed V and J ends, which lost 4 bases and 4 bases, there was a span of 14 bases. Germline loops: CDR1 SGHRS, CDR2 YFSETQ.

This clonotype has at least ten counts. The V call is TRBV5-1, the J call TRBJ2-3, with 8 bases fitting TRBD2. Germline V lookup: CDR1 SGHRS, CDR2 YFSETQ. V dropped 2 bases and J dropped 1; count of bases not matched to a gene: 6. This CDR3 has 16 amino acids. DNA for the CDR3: TGCGCCAGCAGCTTCGGGGGGGGCACCGGCACAGATACGCAGTATTTT. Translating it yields CASSFGGGTGTDTQYF.

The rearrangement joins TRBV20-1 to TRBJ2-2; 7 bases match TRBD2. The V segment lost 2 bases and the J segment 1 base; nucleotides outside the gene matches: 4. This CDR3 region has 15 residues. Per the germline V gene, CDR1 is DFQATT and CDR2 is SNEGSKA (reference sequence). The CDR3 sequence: CSARRSGMNTGELFF. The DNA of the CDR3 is TGCAGTGCTAGAAGGAGCGGGATGAACACCGGGGAGCTGTTTTTT.

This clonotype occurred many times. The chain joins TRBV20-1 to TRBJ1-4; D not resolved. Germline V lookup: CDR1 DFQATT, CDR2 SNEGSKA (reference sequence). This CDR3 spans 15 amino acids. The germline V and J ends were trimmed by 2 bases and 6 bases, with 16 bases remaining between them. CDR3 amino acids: CSARRTPDWDEKLFF. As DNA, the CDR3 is TGCAGTGCTAGACGCACTCCTGACTGGGATGAAAAACTGTTTTTT.

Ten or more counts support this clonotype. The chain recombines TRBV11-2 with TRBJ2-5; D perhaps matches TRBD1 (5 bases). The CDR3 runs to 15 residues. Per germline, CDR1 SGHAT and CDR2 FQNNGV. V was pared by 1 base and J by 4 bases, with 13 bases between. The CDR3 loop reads CASSLVLGQGETQYF. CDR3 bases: TGTGCCAGCAGCTTAGTTCTGGGTCAGGGAGAGACCCAGTACTTC. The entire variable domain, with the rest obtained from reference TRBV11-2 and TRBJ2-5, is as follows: EAGVAQSPRYKIIEKRQSVAFWCNPISGHATLYWYQQILGQGPKLLIQFQNNGVVDDSQLPKDRFSAERLKGVDSTLKIQPAKLEDSAVYLCASSLVLGQGETQYFGPGTRLLVL.

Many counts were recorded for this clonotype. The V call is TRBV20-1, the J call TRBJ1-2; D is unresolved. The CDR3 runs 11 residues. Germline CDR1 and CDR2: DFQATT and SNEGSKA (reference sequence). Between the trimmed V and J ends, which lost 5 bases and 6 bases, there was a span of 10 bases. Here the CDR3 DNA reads TGCAGTGCTCAAGGAGGCGATGGCTACACCTTC. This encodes CSAQGGDGYTF.

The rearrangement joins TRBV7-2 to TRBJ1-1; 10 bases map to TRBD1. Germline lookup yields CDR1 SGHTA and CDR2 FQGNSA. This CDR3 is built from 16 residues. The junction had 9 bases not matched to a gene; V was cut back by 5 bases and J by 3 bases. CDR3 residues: CASSRSEDRGDTEAFF. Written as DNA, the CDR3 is TGTGCCAGCAGCCGATCAGAGGACAGGGGGGACACTGAAGCTTTCTTT.

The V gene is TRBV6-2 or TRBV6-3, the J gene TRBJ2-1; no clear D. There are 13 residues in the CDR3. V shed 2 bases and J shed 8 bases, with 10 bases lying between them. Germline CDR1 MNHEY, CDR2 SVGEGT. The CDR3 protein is CASSYPFPDEQFF. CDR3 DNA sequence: TGTGCCAGCAGTTACCCATTCCCCGATGAGCAGTTCTTC.

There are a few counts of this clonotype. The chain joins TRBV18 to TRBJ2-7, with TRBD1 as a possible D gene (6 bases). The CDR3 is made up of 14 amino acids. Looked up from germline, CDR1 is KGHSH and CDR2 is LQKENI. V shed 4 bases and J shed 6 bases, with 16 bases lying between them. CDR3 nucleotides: TGTGCCAGCTCACTTTACCAACAGGGAACCGAGCAGTACGTC. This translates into CASSLYQQGTEQYV.

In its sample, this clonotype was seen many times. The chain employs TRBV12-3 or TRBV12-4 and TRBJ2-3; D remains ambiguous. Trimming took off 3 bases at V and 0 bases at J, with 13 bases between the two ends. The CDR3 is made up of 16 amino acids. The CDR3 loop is CASSFWLPGSTDTQYF. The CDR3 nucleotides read TGTGCCAGCAGTTTCTGGCTCCCTGGGAGCACAGATACGCAGTATTTT.

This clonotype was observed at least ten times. CDR3 coding DNA: TGTGCCAGCTCACCACCGAACCAAGAGACCCAGTACTTC. Protein: CASSPPNQETQYF. This chain connects TRBV18 to TRBJ2-5; D gene uncertain. There are 13 residues in the CDR3. V gave up 0 bases and J gave up 0 bases, with 2 bases separating them. The germline V gene has CDR1 KGHSH and CDR2 LQKENI.

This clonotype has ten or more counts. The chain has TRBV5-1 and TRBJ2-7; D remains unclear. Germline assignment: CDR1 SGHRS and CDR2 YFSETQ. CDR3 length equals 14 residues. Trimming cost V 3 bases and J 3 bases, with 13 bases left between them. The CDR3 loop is CASSSGAADYEQYF. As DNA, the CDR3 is TGCGCCAGCAGCTCGGGCGCGGCTGACTACGAGCAGTACTTC.

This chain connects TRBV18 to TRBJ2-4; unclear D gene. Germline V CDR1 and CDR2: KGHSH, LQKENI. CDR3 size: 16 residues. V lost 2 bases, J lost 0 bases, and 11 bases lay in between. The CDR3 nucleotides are TGTGCCAGCTCACCAGGAAGAGGTCTAGCCAAAAACATTCAGTACTTC. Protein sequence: CASSPGRGLAKNIQYF.

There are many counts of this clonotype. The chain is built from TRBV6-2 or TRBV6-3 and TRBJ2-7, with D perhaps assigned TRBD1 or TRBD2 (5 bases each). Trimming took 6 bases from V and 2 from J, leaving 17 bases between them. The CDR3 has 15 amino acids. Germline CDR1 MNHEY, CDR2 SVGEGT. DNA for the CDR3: TGTGCCAGCAGCCGCGAGTCGGGACGGACCTACGAGCAGTACTTC. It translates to CASSRESGRTYEQYF.

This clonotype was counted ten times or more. This CDR3 is CAWSVPRRAGYEQFF. DNA for the CDR3: TGTGCCTGGAGTGTACCCCGGCGCGCGGGCTATGAGCAGTTCTTC. The chain carries TRBV30 and TRBJ2-1; tentatively, D is TRBD2 (5 bases). The germline gives CDR1 GTSNPN, CDR2 SVGIG (reference sequence). V was pared by 0 bases and J by 8 bases, with 17 bases between. CDR3 length equals 15 residues.

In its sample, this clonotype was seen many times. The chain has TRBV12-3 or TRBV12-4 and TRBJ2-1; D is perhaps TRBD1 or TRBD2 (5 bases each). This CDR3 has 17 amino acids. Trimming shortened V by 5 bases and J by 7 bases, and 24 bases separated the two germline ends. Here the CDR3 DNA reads TGTGCCAGCAGTCCCGCCCATAGCGTTGGGGCTGGGAATGAGCAGTTCTTC. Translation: CASSPAHSVGAGNEQFF.

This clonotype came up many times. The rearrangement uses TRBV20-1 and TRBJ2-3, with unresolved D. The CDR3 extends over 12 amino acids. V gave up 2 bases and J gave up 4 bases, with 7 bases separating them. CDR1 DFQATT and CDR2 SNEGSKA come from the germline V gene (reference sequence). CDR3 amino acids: CSARRGSDTQYF. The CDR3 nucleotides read TGCAGTGCTAGACGAGGTTCAGATACGCAGTATTTT.

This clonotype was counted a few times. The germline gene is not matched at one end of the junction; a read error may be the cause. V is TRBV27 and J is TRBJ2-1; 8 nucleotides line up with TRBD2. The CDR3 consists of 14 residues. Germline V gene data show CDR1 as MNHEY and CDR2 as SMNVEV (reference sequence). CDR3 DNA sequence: TGTGCCAGCACCGGGGCTAGCGGGTACAATGCGCAGTTCTTC. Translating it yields CASTGASGYNAQFF.

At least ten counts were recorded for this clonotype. CDR3 loop: CASSPPASTDTQYF. The DNA of the CDR3 is TGTGCCAGCAGCCCGCCTGCTAGCACAGATACGCAGTATTTT. The chain is built from TRBV18 and TRBJ2-3; unclear D gene. V lost 8 bases to trimming and J lost 0 bases, with 12 bases between them. Looked up from germline, CDR1 is KGHSH and CDR2 is LQKENI. The CDR3 is 14 residues long. The whole variable domain, filled in from reference TRBV18 and TRBJ2-3, reads NAGVMQNPRHLVRRRGQEARLRCSPMKGHSHVYWYRQLPEEGLKFMVYLQKENIIDESGMPKERFSAEFPKEGPSILRIQQVVRGDSAAYFCASSPPASTDTQYFGPGTRLTVL.

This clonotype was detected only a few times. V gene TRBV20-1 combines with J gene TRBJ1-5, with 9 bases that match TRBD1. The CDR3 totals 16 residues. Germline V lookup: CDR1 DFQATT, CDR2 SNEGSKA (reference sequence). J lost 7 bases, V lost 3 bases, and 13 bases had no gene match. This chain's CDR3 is CSASRGQGDFGQPQHF. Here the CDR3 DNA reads TGCAGTGCTAGTAGGGGACAGGGAGACTTCGGACAGCCCCAGCATTTT.

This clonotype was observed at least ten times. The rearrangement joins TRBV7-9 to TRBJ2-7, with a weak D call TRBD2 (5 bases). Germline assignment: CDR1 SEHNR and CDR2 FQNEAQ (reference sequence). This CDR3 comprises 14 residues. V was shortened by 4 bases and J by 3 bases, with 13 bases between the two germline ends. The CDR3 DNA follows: TGTGCCAGCAGCTGGTTCGGGGTTAACTACGAGCAGTACTTC. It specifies CASSWFGVNYEQYF.